A single sample is the source of the 13 T cell receptor beta chains below, sequenced in a study of blood T cell repertoires in COVID-19. TCRdb keeps only in-frame clones here, not all; method: immunoSEQ multiplex PCR. The sample shows 100,000 or so clones, roughly nine tenths of them seen only once. Sequencing was carried out using peripheral blood. These receptors originate from a man aged 50 to 60 with acute or convalescent COVID-19.

V is TRBV2 and J is TRBJ1-1; possible D gene TRBD1, 5 bases. Germline V gene data show CDR1 as SNHLY and CDR2 as FYNNEI. The CDR3 is 15 residues long. The V gene lost 6 bases and the J gene lost 0 bases, with 14 bases spanning the gap. CDR3 nucleotide sequence: TGTGCCAGCAGGGGGCTCTGGCTCATGAACACTGAAGCTTTCTTT. Encoded protein: CASRGLWLMNTEAFF.

This clone was seen a handful of times. The V and J genes are TRBV6-2 or TRBV6-3 and TRBJ2-7; maybe TRBD2 (5 bases). The CDR3 is made up of 13 amino acids. V lost 4 bases and J lost 3, with 10 bases in between. Per germline, CDR1 MNHEY and CDR2 SVGEGT. CDR3 sequence reads: CASSSEAYYEQYF. The CDR3 DNA follows: TGTGCCAGCAGTTCGGAGGCATACTACGAGCAGTACTTC.

J is TRBJ2-1 and V is TRBV7-6; 15 bases line up with TRBD2. CDR3 length: 18 amino acids. J gave up 4 bases and V 2 bases, and 6 bases lay outside the gene matches. Germline V CDR1 and CDR2: SGHVS, FNYEAQ. The CDR3 sequence: CASSLIGTSGGMYNEQFF. The CDR3 DNA reads as TGTGCCAGCAGCTTAATTGGGACTAGCGGGGGGATGTACAATGAGCAGTTCTTC.

The gene calls are TRBV18 and TRBJ1-1; unclear D gene. Germline CDR1 is KGHSH and CDR2 is LQKENI. The CDR3 extends over 13 amino acids. The ends were cut back, 1 base at V and 4 bases at J, with 7 bases in the middle. The CDR3 DNA reads as TGTGCCAGCTCACCACGATACGGCACTGAAGCTTTCTTT. It encodes CASSPRYGTEAFF.

The chain recombines TRBV5-6 with TRBJ1-1; TRBD1 matches 8 bases. The CDR3 spans 14 residues. Looked up from germline, CDR1 is SGHDT and CDR2 is YYEEEE. V gave up 3 bases and J gave up 4 bases; unmatched junction bases: 5. CDR3 DNA: TGTGCCAGCAGCTCCAACAGGGGGAGCACTGAAGCTTTCTTT. Translating it yields CASSSNRGSTEAFF.

This sequence joins TRBV7-8 and TRBJ1-6; a weak D match, TRBD1 (5 bases). Trimming stripped 1 base from V and 10 bases from J, with 8 bases between. CDR3 length: 13 residues. The V gene's germline CDR1 is SGHVS and CDR2 FQNEAQ. DNA for the CDR3: TGTGCCAGCAGCTTAGGGGGGGAATCACCCCTCCACTTT. This sequence encodes CASSLGGESPLHF. Filled out from reference TRBV7-8 and TRBJ1-6, the complete variable domain reads GAGVSQSPRYKVAKRGQDVALRCDPISGHVSLFWYQQALGQGPEFLTYFQNEAQLDKSGLPSDRFFAERPEGSVSTLKIQRTQQEDSAVYLCASSLGGESPLHFGNGTRLTVT.

In this sample, this clone turned up once. This chain links TRBV5-1 with TRBJ1-1; D might be TRBD1 (6 bases). Looked up from germline, CDR1 is SGHRS and CDR2 is YFSETQ. The V gene lost 6 bases and the J gene lost 3 bases, with 21 bases spanning the gap. The CDR3 length is 16 residues. This chain's CDR3 is CASTLGARARDTEAFF. The CDR3 DNA reads as TGCGCCAGCACCCTGGGGGCACGGGCGCGGGACACTGAAGCTTTCTTT.

The J gene is TRBJ2-7, the V gene TRBV3-1 (or the pseudogene TRBV3-2); 9 nucleotides align to TRBD1. This CDR3 contains 13 residues. V lost 6 bases to trimming and J lost 7 bases; unmatched junction nucleotides: 7. Germline lookup yields CDR1 LGHDT and CDR2 YNNKEL (reference sequence). The CDR3 region has the DNA TGTGCCAGCAGAACAGGGGGCGAGGGTGAGCAGTACTTC. This sequence encodes CASRTGGEGEQYF.

The chain carries TRBV6-2 or TRBV6-3 and TRBJ1-5; D perhaps matches TRBD1 (6 bases). Germline-derived CDR1 and CDR2 are MNHEY and SVGEGT. Trimming removed 6 bases from V and 2 bases from J, with 23 bases in between. The length of the CDR3 is 18 residues. The DNA of the CDR3 is TGTGCCAGCAGCCCCCGTTGGACAGCTCCAATTGGCAATCAGCCCCAGCATTTT. Translation gives CASSPRWTAPIGNQPQHF.

This clone was detected once. The rearrangement uses TRBV19 and TRBJ2-5; D gene unclear. CDR1 LNHDA and CDR2 SQIVND come from the germline V gene (reference sequence). The CDR3 consists of 13 residues. Trimming removed 5 bases from V and 5 bases from J, with 12 bases in between. DNA for the CDR3: TGTGCCAGTAGTCCGGCGTCGAGGGAGACCCAGTACTTC. Residues: CASSPASRETQYF.

The rearrangement links TRBV3-1 (or the pseudogene TRBV3-2) to TRBJ2-2; the match to TRBD1 covers 7 bases. Germline loops: CDR1 LGHDT, CDR2 YNNKEL (reference sequence). With V trimmed by 3 bases and J by 4 bases, 2 bases remained unmatched. The CDR3 totals 14 residues. The CDR3 region is CASSQRTGTGELFF. The CDR3 DNA follows: TGTGCCAGCAGCCAGCGGACAGGCACCGGGGAGCTGTTTTTT.

This clone was seen just once. This sequence joins TRBV19 and TRBJ2-5; a possible D gene is TRBD2 (5 bases). The CDR3 spans 13 residues. Per germline, CDR1 LNHDA and CDR2 SQIVND (reference sequence). Trimming removed 2 bases from V and 5 bases from J, with 9 bases in between. The CDR3 region has the DNA TGTGCCAGTAGTATAAATGGCGGGGAGACCCAGTACTTC. It encodes CASSINGGETQYF.

This clone was seen just once. This chain uses TRBV11-3 with TRBJ1-1; 11 nucleotides agree with TRBD1. The junction had 14 bases not matched to a gene; V was cut back by 6 bases and J by 5 bases. The CDR3 covers 17 residues. Germline CDR1 is SGHNT and CDR2 is YENEEA. The CDR3 spells CASSLRDRGSRFTEAFF. The CDR3, as DNA: TGTGCCAGCAGTCTAAGGGACAGGGGGAGCAGGTTTACTGAAGCTTTCTTT.